The sequence of this TCR beta chain was determined in a study of blood T cell repertoires in COVID-19 (TCRdb year 2020). Concerning the study at large: Samples covering the acute and convalescent phases of COVID-19 were provided by collaborators in the United States, Italy and Spain. Samples were obtained from the ongoing ImmuneRACE study (first 160 participants) and from about 1,300 subjects provided by 6 global collaborators. The repertoires were released in a freely available public database intended as a resource for research on the immune response to SARS-CoV-2. The dataset comprised deeply sampled blood TCRbeta repertoires from subjects exposed to, actively infected with, or recovered from COVID-19. Sample metadata almost always included a de-identified subject ID, COVID-19 status, age in years and sex. HLA class I and class II types, where available, came from metadata supplied by the sample provider rather than from assay-based typing. The prospective study material was composed of cDNA or gDNA derived from T cells, B-cell-depleted T cells, or PBMCs. Broad study findings and their caveats: The amount of clinical and demographic metadata varied by source and participant and was provided uncurated.

The CDR3 runs 16 residues from the cysteine to the phenylalanine. Just the 48-base CDR3 DNA is kept, in frame starting at base 1. Trimming leaves V shorter by 0 bases and J shorter by 6 bases, with the junction holding 9 bases beyond the gene matches. CDR1 is given as SGHVS and CDR2 as FQNEAQ, both from the germline V gene. The immunoSEQ Assay, a bias-controlled multiplex PCR, was used to amplify TCRbeta CDR3 regions from genomic DNA. The source study handled its data this way. Within the assay, amplification of reference gene primers was used to estimate how many nucleated cells each sample contained. Sequence reads were collapsed and filtered to measure the absolute abundance of every unique TCRbeta CDR3 rearrangement. For each sample, productive Simpson clonality was calculated as the square root of Simpson's diversity index across productive rearrangements. TCRdb took over this immuneACCESS table, retaining in-frame rearrangements with V and J assigned. Such tables are incomplete; in checked studies, under half of the missing clones stem from an unresolved V gene, and the remainder is unexplained. The D gene and trimming were derived from the DNA, and the V and J assignments and clone size from that table. In all, the sample holds under 250,000 clones, and approximately 91% of those were seen once. The biggest ten clones account for 15% to 20% of the sample.

Details on this clone: Its antigen has not been determined. Base qualities are not recorded, but no much larger clone differs from it by a single base.

One collaborating source in Seattle enrolled patients during active infection and followed them longitudinally through the course of disease. Whole blood was collected in K2EDTA tubes by collaborating institutions according to the institutions' own protocols. For TCRbeta analysis, collaborators shipped samples in one of three forms: frozen whole blood, isolated PBMCs, or DNA extracted from either of those sample types. The receptor chain draws on TRBV7-8 and TRBJ2-7, with TRBD1 identical over 9 junction bases. Sequencing was done on a sample of peripheral blood. This clonotype was sampled from a man aged 45-60 years with COVID-19, enrolled during active disease. The CDR3 here reads CASSLAWDREGVEQYF. The nucleotides are TGTGCCAGCAGCTTAGCTTGGGACAGGGAAGGGGTCGAGCAGTACTTC.